The 14 T cell receptor beta chains listed next were all sequenced from one sample in a study of T-cell reconstitution after alpha-beta-depleted transplantation in children. A library of TCRbeta sequences, prepared with unique molecular identifiers, was generated. A single record per CDR3 protein comes from TCRdb applying MiXCR to the PCR reads. The sample has over 550,000 distinct CDR3 sequences, about 11% seen once. This sample comprised PBMCs from the stem cell graft donor, obtained from the stem cell graft. The receptors originated from a human donor who donated a stem cell graft to a child with acute myeloid leukemia.

This clonotype was observed a handful of times. The CDR3 DNA follows: TGTGCCAGCAGCCCCAGCCCGGTCCCCCAGCATTTT. The encoded protein is CASSPSPVPQHF. The chain is built from TRBV12-3 or TRBV12-4 and TRBJ1-5; D is unresolved. V dropped 6 bases and J dropped 10 bases, with 13 bases sitting between them. This CDR3 is 12 amino acids long.

This clonotype has just a few counts. V is TRBV6-2 or TRBV6-3 and J is TRBJ2-5; D is possibly TRBD1 or TRBD2 (6 bases each). With 3 bases removed from V and 1 base from J, the gap between germline ends came to 18 bases. Germline CDR1 MNHEY, CDR2 SVGEGT. The CDR3 covers 17 residues. The CDR3 coding sequence is TGTGCCAGCAGTTATCTGGGGGGCTGGAGCTCCCAAGAGACCCAGTACTTC. Amino acid sequence: CASSYLGGWSSQETQYF.

This clonotype came up a few times. This rearrangement joins TRBV18 to TRBJ1-1; unclear D gene. Trimming stripped 2 bases from V and 1 base from J, with 8 bases between. Germline CDR1 is KGHSH and CDR2 is LQKENI. The CDR3 length is 14 residues. The CDR3 sequence is CASSPSGKNTEAFF. CDR3 nucleotide sequence: TGTGCCAGCTCACCATCCGGTAAGAACACTGAAGCTTTCTTT.

The chain is built from TRBV27 and TRBJ2-7; no clear D gene. The germline V gene encodes CDR1 MNHEY and CDR2 SMNVEV (reference sequence). The V end was cut by 4 bases, the J end by 0 bases, with 13 bases between. The CDR3 runs 15 residues. This CDR3 is CASSSPSLNSYEQYF. As DNA, the CDR3 is TGTGCCAGCAGTTCACCTTCCTTAAACTCCTACGAGCAGTACTTC.

This clonotype has a handful of counts. This chain links TRBV30 with TRBJ2-7; perhaps TRBD2 as D (7 bases). Trimming cost V 5 bases and J 7 bases, with 12 bases left between them. Germline loops: CDR1 GTSNPN, CDR2 SVGIG (reference sequence). This CDR3 is 11 amino acids long. The CDR3 here is CAWAGAREQYF. The CDR3 bases are TGTGCCTGGGCGGGGGCAAGGGAGCAGTACTTC.

Remarks on this clonotype: The conserved closing phenylalanine or tryptophan is absent in this CDR3, likely reflecting a read error. The DNA is left out, because the CDR3 cannot be placed on it with certainty; the CDR3 is given as TCRdb lists it. V and J are TRBV2 and TRBJ2-7; the table names TRBD1, a call not compared with the DNA. Germline V lookup: CDR1 SNHLY, CDR2 FYNNEI. The CDR3 totals 13 residues, both ends included. CDR3 amino acids: CASTYHDRSSFLI.

The chain is built from TRBV25-1 and TRBJ2-7; TRBD2 matches at 7 bases. The CDR3 has 15 residues. J gave up 3 bases and V 3 bases, and 8 bases lay outside the gene matches. In germline, CDR1 is MGHDK, CDR2 SYGVNS. The CDR3 loop reads CASSDGGGGLYEQYF. For the CDR3, the DNA is TGTGCCAGCAGTGACGGTGGCGGGGGTCTCTACGAGCAGTACTTC.

This clonotype was counted between two and nine times. The chain has TRBV20-1 and TRBJ1-5, with D perhaps matching TRBD1 (6 bases). The germline V and J ends were trimmed by 5 bases and 4 bases, with 18 bases remaining between them. Germline CDR1 reads DFQATT; CDR2 reads SNEGSKA (reference sequence). This CDR3 has 15 residues. In nucleotides, the CDR3 is TGCAGTGCTTCTTTGACCGGACAGAAAAATCAGCCCCAGCATTTT. Protein sequence: CSASLTGQKNQPQHF.

About this clonotype: A much larger clone lies a single base off, so this may be a read error. This chain joins TRBV10-3 and TRBJ2-3, with 8 bases that match TRBD2. V dropped 4 bases and J dropped 0; count of bases not matched to a gene: 3. The length of the CDR3 is 15 residues. Germline loops: CDR1 ENHRY, CDR2 SYGVKD. CDR3 sequence: CAISGVAGSTDTQYF. The CDR3 nucleotides are TGTGCCATCAGTGGGGTAGCGGGAAGCACAGATACGCAGTATTTT.

The V gene is TRBV5-1, the J gene TRBJ2-1; either TRBD1 or TRBD2 may fit D (7 bases each). Between the trimmed V and J ends, which lost 4 bases and 0 bases, there was a span of 26 bases. This CDR3 has 20 amino acids. Germline CDR1 is SGHRS and CDR2 is YFSETQ. The CDR3 nucleotides read TGCGCCAGCAGCGCTCAGGGGGGGAGTCCCGCGGTTAGCTCCTACAATGAGCAGTTCTTC. It translates to CASSAQGGSPAVSSYNEQFF. Filled out from reference TRBV5-1 and TRBJ2-1, the complete variable domain reads KAGVTQTPRYLIKTRGQQVTLSCSPISGHRSVSWYQQTPGQGLQFLFEYFSETQRNKGNFPGRFSGRQFSNSRSEMNVSTLELGDSALYLCASSAQGGSPAVSSYNEQFFGPGTRLTVL.

This clonotype showed up many times. The J gene is TRBJ2-1, the V gene TRBV2, with D hard to call. V was cut by 5 bases and J by 5 bases, with 7 bases left in between. Germline-derived CDR1 and CDR2 are SNHLY and FYNNEI. The CDR3 consists of 12 residues. CDR3: CASSSPHNEQFF. The CDR3 nucleotides read TGTGCCAGCAGTTCACCGCACAATGAGCAGTTCTTC.

This chain connects TRBV24-1 to TRBJ2-4; D might be TRBD1 (5 bases). V was trimmed by 7 bases and J by 0 bases, leaving 6 bases between them. CDR3 length equals 13 residues. The germline V gene encodes CDR1 KGHDR and CDR2 SFDVKD. CDR3 residues: CATRTVAKNIQYF. The CDR3 region has the DNA TGTGCCACCAGGACAGTAGCCAAAAACATTCAGTACTTC.

This sequence joins TRBV20-1 and TRBJ2-7; 8 nucleotides line up with TRBD1. Trimming took 5 bases from V and 7 from J; bases not matched to a gene: 7. The CDR3 is made up of 12 amino acids. Germline loops: CDR1 DFQATT, CDR2 SNEGSKA (reference sequence). The CDR3 nucleotides read TGCAGTGCTGGGCAGGGGGCGCATGAGCAGTACTTC. Protein: CSAGQGAHEQYF.

This clonotype was detected many times. V and J are TRBV28 and TRBJ2-7, with a weak D call TRBD2 (5 bases). There are 16 residues in the CDR3. Trimming removed 4 bases at V and 0 bases at J, with 16 bases between. Germline V lookup: CDR1 MDHEN, CDR2 SYDVKM. The CDR3 loop reads CASSSVDGLSSYEQYF. In DNA form, the CDR3 reads TGTGCCAGCAGTTCCGTGGACGGACTGAGCTCCTACGAGCAGTACTTC.